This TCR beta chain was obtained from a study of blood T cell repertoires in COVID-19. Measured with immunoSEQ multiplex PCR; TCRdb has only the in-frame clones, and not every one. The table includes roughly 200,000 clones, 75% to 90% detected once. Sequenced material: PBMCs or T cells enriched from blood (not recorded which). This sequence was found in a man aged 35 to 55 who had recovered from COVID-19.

CDR3 in DNA: TGTGCCTGGAGCGTGGACAGGGTGAATTCACCCCTCCACTTT. Amino acid sequence: CAWSVDRVNSPLHF. The chain carries TRBV30 and TRBJ1-6; 8 bases line up with TRBD1. V shed 3 bases and J 7 bases; nucleotides not matched to a gene: 5. Per the germline V gene, CDR1 is GTSNPN and CDR2 is SVGIG (reference sequence). The CDR3 sequence is 14 residues long.